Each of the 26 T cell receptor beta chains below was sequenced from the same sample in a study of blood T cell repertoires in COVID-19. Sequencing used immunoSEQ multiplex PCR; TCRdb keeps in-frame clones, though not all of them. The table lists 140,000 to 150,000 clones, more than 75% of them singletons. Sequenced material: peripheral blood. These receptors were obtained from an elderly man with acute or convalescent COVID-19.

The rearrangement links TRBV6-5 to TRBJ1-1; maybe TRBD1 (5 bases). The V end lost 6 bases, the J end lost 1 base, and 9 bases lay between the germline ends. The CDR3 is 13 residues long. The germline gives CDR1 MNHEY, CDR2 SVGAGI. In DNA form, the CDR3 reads TGTGCCAGCAGGCAAACAGGGAACACTGAAGCTTTCTTT. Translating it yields CASRQTGNTEAFF.

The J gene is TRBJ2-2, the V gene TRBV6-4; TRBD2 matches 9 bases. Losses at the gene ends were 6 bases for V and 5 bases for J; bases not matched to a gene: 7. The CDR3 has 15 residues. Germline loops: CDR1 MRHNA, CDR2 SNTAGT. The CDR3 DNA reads TGTGCCAGCAGCCCGACTAGCGGAGCGACCGGGGAGCTGTTTTTT. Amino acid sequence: CASSPTSGATGELFF.

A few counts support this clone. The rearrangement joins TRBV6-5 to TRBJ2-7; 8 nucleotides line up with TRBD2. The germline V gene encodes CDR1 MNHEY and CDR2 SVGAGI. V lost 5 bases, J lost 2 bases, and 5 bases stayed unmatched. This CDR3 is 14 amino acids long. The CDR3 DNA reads TGTGCCAGCAGTCCCCGGGGGGGTCCCTACGAGCAGTACTTC. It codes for CASSPRGGPYEQYF.

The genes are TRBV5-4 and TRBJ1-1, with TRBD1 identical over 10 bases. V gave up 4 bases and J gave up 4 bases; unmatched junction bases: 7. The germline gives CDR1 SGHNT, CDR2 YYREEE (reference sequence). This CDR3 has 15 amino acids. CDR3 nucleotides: TGTGCCAGCAGCCCGACAGGGGGCAGTCGCACTGAAGCTTTCTTT. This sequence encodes CASSPTGGSRTEAFF.

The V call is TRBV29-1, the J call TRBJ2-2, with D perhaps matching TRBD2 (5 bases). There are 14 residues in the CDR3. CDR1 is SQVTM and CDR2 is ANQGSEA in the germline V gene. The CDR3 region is CRTSRFSVSGELFF. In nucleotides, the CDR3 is TGCAGGACCTCGCGGTTTAGCGTCTCCGGGGAGCTGTTTTTT.

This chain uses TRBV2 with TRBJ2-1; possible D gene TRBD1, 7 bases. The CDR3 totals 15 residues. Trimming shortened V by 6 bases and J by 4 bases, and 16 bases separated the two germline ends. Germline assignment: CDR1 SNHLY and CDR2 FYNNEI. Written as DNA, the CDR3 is TGTGCCAGCAGGTATGGAGGGGGCTCATACAATGAGCAGTTCTTC. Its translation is CASRYGGGSYNEQFF. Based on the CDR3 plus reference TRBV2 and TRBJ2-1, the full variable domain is EPEVTQTPSHQVTQMGQEVILRCVPISNHLYFYWYRQILGQKVEFLVSFYNNEISEKSEIFDDQFSVERPDGSNFTLKIRSTKLEDSAMYFCASRYGGGSYNEQFFGPGTRLTVL.

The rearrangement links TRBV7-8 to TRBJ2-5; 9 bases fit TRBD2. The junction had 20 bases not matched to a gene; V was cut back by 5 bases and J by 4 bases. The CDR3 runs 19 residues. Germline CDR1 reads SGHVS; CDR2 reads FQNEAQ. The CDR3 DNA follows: TGTGCCAGCAGCCTCGGGATTAGCGGGAGTTTAATTTTGGGAGAGACCCAGTACTTC. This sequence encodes CASSLGISGSLILGETQYF.

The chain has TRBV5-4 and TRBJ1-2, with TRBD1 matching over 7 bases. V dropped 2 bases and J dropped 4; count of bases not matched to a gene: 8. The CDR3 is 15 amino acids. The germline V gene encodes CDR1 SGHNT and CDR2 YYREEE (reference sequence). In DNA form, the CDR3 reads TGTGCCAGCAGCTTCGGGACAGCAAGCCTCTATGGCTACACCTTC. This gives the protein CASSFGTASLYGYTF.

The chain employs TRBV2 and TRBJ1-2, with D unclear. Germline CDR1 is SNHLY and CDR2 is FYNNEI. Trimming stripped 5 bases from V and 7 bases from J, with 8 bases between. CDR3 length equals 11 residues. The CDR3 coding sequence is TGTGCCAGCAGTCAGTTCCGTGGCTACACCTTC. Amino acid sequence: CASSQFRGYTF.

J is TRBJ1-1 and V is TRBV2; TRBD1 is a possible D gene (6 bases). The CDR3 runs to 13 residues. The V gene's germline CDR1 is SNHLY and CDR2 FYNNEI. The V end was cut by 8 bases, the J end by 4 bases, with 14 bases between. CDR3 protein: CASFRGSGTEAFF. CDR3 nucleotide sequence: TGTGCCAGCTTTAGGGGGAGCGGCACTGAAGCTTTCTTT.

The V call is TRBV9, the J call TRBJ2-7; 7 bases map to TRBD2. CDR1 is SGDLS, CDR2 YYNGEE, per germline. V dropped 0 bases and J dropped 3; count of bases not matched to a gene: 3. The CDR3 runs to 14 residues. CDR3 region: CASSVGSGNYEQYF. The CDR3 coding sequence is TGTGCCAGCAGCGTAGGGAGCGGGAACTACGAGCAGTACTTC.

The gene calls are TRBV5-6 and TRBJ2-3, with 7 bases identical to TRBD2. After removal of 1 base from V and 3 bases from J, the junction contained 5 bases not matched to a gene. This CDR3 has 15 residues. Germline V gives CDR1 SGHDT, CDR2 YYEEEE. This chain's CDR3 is CASSLLSGGTDTQYF. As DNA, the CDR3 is TGTGCCAGCAGCTTGTTATCGGGAGGTACAGATACGCAGTATTTT.

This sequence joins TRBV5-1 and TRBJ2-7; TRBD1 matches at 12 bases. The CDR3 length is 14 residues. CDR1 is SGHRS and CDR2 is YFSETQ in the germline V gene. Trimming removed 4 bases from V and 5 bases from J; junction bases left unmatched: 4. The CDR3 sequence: CASSGDRGRDEQYF. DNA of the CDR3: TGCGCCAGCAGCGGGGACAGGGGGCGGGACGAGCAGTACTTC.

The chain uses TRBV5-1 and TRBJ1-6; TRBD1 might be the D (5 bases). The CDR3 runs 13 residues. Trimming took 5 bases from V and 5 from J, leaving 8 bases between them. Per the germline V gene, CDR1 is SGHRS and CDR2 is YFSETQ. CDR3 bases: TGCGCCAGCAGGTGGGGGGATAATTCACCCCTCCACTTT. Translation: CASRWGDNSPLHF.

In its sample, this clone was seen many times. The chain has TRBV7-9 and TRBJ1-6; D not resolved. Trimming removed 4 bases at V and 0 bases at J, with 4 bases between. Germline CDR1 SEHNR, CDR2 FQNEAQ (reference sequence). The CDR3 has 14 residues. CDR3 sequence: CASSYNSYNSPLHF. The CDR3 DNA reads TGTGCCAGCAGCTACAACTCCTATAATTCACCCCTCCACTTT.

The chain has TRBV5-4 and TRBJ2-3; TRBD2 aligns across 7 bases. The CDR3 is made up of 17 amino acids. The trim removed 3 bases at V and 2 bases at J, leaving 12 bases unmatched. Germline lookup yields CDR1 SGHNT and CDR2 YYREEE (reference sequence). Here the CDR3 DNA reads TGTGCCAGCAGCTCCGGAGCAGCGGGACCTGCCACAGATACGCAGTATTTT. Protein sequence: CASSSGAAGPATDTQYF.

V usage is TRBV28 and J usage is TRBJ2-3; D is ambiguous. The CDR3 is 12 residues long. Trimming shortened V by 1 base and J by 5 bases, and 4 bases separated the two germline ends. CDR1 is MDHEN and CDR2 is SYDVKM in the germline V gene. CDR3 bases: TGTGCCAGCAGTTTATTACAAGATACGCAGTATTTT. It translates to CASSLLQDTQYF.

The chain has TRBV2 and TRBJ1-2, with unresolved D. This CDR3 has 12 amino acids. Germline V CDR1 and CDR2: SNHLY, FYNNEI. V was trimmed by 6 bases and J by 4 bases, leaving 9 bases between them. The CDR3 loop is CASSPSSYGYTF. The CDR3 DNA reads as TGTGCCAGCAGCCCCTCTTCCTATGGCTACACCTTC.

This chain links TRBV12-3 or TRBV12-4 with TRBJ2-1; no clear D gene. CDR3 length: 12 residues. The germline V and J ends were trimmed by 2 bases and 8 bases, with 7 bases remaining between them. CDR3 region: CASSLSQDEQFF. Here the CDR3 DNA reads TGTGCCAGCAGTTTAAGTCAGGATGAGCAGTTCTTC.

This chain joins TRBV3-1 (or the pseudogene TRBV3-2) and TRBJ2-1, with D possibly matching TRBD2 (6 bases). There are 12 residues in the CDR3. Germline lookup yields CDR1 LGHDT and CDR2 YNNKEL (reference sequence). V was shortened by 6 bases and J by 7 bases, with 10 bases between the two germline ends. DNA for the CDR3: TGTGCCAGCAGGGAGGGAGAGAATGAGCAGTTCTTC. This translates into CASREGENEQFF.

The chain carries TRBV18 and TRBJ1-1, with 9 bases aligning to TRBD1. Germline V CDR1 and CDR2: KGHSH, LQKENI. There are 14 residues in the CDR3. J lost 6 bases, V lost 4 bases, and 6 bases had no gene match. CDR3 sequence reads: CASSLDRGFAEAFF. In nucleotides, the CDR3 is TGTGCCAGCTCACTAGACAGGGGGTTCGCTGAAGCTTTCTTT.

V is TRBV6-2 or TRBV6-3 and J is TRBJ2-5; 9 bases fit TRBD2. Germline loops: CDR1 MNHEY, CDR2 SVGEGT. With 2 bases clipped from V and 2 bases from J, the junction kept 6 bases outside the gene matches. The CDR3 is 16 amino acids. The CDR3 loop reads CASSYSSGGSQETQYF. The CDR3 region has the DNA TGTGCCAGCAGTTACAGTAGCGGGGGATCTCAAGAGACCCAGTACTTC.

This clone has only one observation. The CDR3: CASSMGGLSVLNEQFF. CDR3 coding DNA: TGTGCCAGTAGTATGGGGGGACTTAGCGTTCTCAATGAGCAGTTCTTC. The chain joins TRBV19 to TRBJ2-1, with D possibly being TRBD2 (6 bases). The length of the CDR3 is 16 residues. Germline CDR1 is LNHDA and CDR2 is SQIVND (reference sequence). V lost 3 bases and J lost 6, with 18 bases in between. Full variable domain (rest looked up from reference TRBV19 and TRBJ2-1): DGGITQSPKYLFRKEGQNVTLSCEQNLNHDAMYWYRQDPGQGLRLIYYSQIVNDFQKGDIAEGYSVSREKKESFPLTVTSAQKNPTAFYLCASSMGGLSVLNEQFFGPGTRLTVL.

The chain's CDR3 is CSASLPGGASPLHF. The CDR3 DNA reads as TGCAGTGCTAGTCTTCCAGGGGGAGCTTCACCCCTCCACTTT. This chain joins TRBV20-1 and TRBJ1-6; 7 bases line up with TRBD1. The V gene's germline CDR1 is DFQATT and CDR2 SNEGSKA (reference sequence). This CDR3 is 14 amino acids long. V was clipped by 3 bases and J by 9 bases; unmatched bases: 8.

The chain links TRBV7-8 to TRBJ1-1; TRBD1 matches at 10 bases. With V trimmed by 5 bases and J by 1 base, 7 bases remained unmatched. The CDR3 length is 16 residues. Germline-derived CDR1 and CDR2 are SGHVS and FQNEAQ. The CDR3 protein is CASSPRQGAKNTEAFF. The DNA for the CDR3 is TGTGCCAGCAGCCCCAGACAGGGGGCTAAGAACACTGAAGCTTTCTTT.

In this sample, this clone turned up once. The CDR3 DNA is TGCGCCAGCAGTCAATCGGCCCCGAGCAGCGACGACTATGGCTACACCTTC. This gives the protein CASSQSAPSSDDYGYTF. The gene calls are TRBV23-1 and TRBJ1-2; D call uncertain. TRBV23-1 is known as an ORF, though its function is uncertain. V gave up 0 bases and J gave up 3 bases, with 17 bases separating them. CDR3 length: 17 residues.